This TCR beta chain was identified in a study of post-analysis software for immune sequencing data. General study findings and limits: In patients, five or six TRBV segments were more frequent than in controls, with TRBV5-6, TRBV5-1 and TRBV20-1 among them. By F measure, samples from a shared preparation batch strongly co-clustered.

cDNA libraries of TCR beta carried unique molecular identifiers. With roughly 0.95 to 11 million T cells as the source, 400,000 to 550,000 cDNA molecules resulted. In TCRdb, the PCR reads were re-called with MiXCR into one record per CDR3 protein. The data contain roughly 410,000 distinct CDR3 sequences, approximately 33% of them singletons. With respect to this clonotype: Its antigen remains unidentified.

Germline assignment: CDR1 SNHLY and CDR2 FYNNEI. Trimming took 7 bases from V and 0 from J; bases not matched to a gene: 7. The CDR3 extends over 16 amino acids. The origin of this receptor is a girl aged 10 to 17 with multiple sclerosis. This chain connects TRBV2 to TRBJ1-5; 9 bases agree with TRBD1. Source material: blood. As DNA, the CDR3 is TGTGCCAGCAAAGGAGGGACAGGGTATAGCAATCAGCCCCAGCATTTT. Translating it yields CASKGGTGYSNQPQHF.